These 5 T cell receptor beta chains were sequenced from one sample in a study of OX40 agonist ivuxolimab in advanced cancers. Only in-frame clones appear in the TCRdb table, and some are missing; sequencing was by immunoSEQ multiplex PCR. The table records about 61,000 clones, roughly 90% of them present only once. The material sequenced was CD4+ or CD8+ T cells sorted from blood, taken in a trial of the OX40 agonist ivuxolimab. These receptors all come from an adult with an advanced solid tumor such as melanoma, head and neck, liver or kidney cancer.

This clone was seen only once. The chain carries TRBV5-5 and TRBJ1-1; no reliable D call. Germline loops: CDR1 SGHKS, CDR2 YYEKEE (reference sequence). The CDR3 consists of 10 residues. The V end was cut by 10 bases, the J end by 10 bases, with 14 bases between. DNA for the CDR3: TGTGCCTTTCCGGGTCACCGAGCTTTCTTT. Amino acid sequence: CAFPGHRAFF. The whole variable domain, remainder taken from reference TRBV5-5 and TRBJ1-1, is DAGVTQSPTHLIKTRGQQVTLRCSPISGHKSVSWYQQVLGQGPQFIFQYYEKEERGRGNFPDRFSARQFPNYSSELNVNALLLGDSALYLCAFPGHRAFFGQGTRLTVV.

This clone has a single count. The V and J genes are TRBV18 and TRBJ1-3; D gene uncertain. Trimming cost V 6 bases and J 4 bases, with 4 bases left between them. The germline CDR1 and CDR2 sequences are KGHSH and LQKENI. The CDR3 length is 11 residues. The DNA for the CDR3 is TGTGCCAGCTCGTACGGAAACACCATATATTTT. This sequence encodes CASSYGNTIYF.

V gene TRBV6-5 combines with J gene TRBJ2-1; 8 bases match TRBD2. There are 14 residues in the CDR3. The V segment lost 6 bases and the J segment 2 bases; nucleotides outside the gene matches: 3. Germline values: CDR1 MNHEY, CDR2 SVGAGI. The CDR3 DNA reads TGTGCCAGCAGATTTAGCGGGACCTACAATGAGCAGTTCTTC. It specifies CASRFSGTYNEQFF.

The chain joins TRBV7-9 to TRBJ2-1, with D unresolved. CDR3 length: 13 residues. V lost 5 bases and J 1 base, leaving 6 bases between the germline ends. Germline CDR1 is SEHNR and CDR2 is FQNEAQ (reference sequence). In DNA, the CDR3 is TGTGCCAGCAGCCCCCCTTCCTACAATGAGCAGTTCTTC. It encodes CASSPPSYNEQFF.

CDR3 bases: TGTGCCAGCAGCCTTCGACTCTATAATTCACCCCTCCACTTT. Translation gives CASSLRLYNSPLHF. V usage is TRBV5-4 and J usage is TRBJ1-6; D is unclear. In germline, CDR1 is SGHNT, CDR2 YYREEE (reference sequence). This CDR3 is 14 amino acids long. V was cut by 4 bases and J by 3 bases, with 8 bases left in between.